Each of the 24 T cell receptor beta chains below was sequenced from the same sample in a study of T cell responses to AZD1222 COVID-19 vaccine. Measured with immunoSEQ multiplex PCR; TCRdb has only the in-frame clones, and not every one. The sample yields around 110,000 clones, just over 85% seen once. This sample comprised peripheral blood, obtained on day 0 of AZD1222 vaccination. These receptors all stem from an adult in good health.

V and J are TRBV7-9 and TRBJ1-1; 7 bases agree with TRBD1. The germline gives CDR1 SEHNR, CDR2 FQNEAQ (reference sequence). The junction had 5 bases not matched to a gene; V was cut back by 6 bases and J by 4 bases. The CDR3 extends over 13 amino acids. CDR3 protein: CASSRDRATEAFF. CDR3 in DNA: TGTGCCAGCAGTCGAGACAGGGCCACTGAAGCTTTCTTT.

J is TRBJ2-3 and V is TRBV19; D ambiguous. Trimming pared 7 bases from V and 1 base from J, leaving 15 bases between. This CDR3 is 15 amino acids long. The germline V gene has CDR1 LNHDA and CDR2 SQIVND (reference sequence). In nucleotides, the CDR3 is TGTGCCAGTACTCTTGGTCCCTTAGGCACAGATACGCAGTATTTT. Translated: CASTLGPLGTDTQYF.

The chain couples TRBV27 to TRBJ2-3; D may match TRBD1 or TRBD2 (5 bases each). V lost 5 bases to trimming and J lost 4 bases, with 16 bases between them. The CDR3 loop spans 15 amino acids. Germline assignment: CDR1 MNHEY and CDR2 SMNVEV (reference sequence). In DNA, the CDR3 is TGTGCCAGCAGTCTGTGGGGGAGAGCTGCAGATACGCAGTATTTT. It translates to CASSLWGRAADTQYF.

The chain employs TRBV4-3 and TRBJ1-1; D gene uncertain. The CDR3 is made up of 18 amino acids. Per the germline V gene, CDR1 is LGHNA and CDR2 is YSLEER. Trimming removed 1 base at V and 0 bases at J, with 18 bases between. CDR3 sequence: CASSQGVGGSVMNTEAFF. The CDR3 region has the DNA TGCGCCAGCAGCCAAGGGGTGGGAGGGTCCGTCATGAACACTGAAGCTTTCTTT.

The rearrangement joins TRBV7-2 to TRBJ1-3; maybe TRBD1 (5 bases). Germline V gene sequence: CDR1 SGHTA, CDR2 FQGNSA. This CDR3 spans 15 amino acids. Trimming left V 0 bases short and J 4 bases short, with 10 bases between. The CDR3 region is CASSLAWGSGNTIYF. Here the CDR3 DNA reads TGTGCCAGCAGCTTAGCGTGGGGGTCCGGAAACACCATATATTTT.

A few counts support this clone. J is TRBJ1-1 and V is TRBV10-2; TRBD1 is a possible D gene (6 bases). The V gene's germline CDR1 is WSHSY and CDR2 SAAADI. V was shortened by 4 bases and J by 5 bases, with 11 bases between the two germline ends. This CDR3 comprises 13 residues. Here the CDR3 DNA reads TGCGCCAGCAGTGCCCTCAGGGGTACTGAAGCTTTCTTT. Amino acids: CASSALRGTEAFF.

J is TRBJ2-7 and V is TRBV23-1; D perhaps matches TRBD2 (6 bases). TRBV23-1 is filed as an ORF, its function uncertain. This CDR3 comprises 14 residues. Trimming pared 0 bases from V and 4 bases from J, leaving 10 bases between. CDR3 DNA sequence: TGCGCCAGCAGTCAATCAGCGGGCTTTTACGAGCAGTACTTC. Its protein is CASSQSAGFYEQYF.

This clone was found a few times. This chain joins TRBV3-1 (or the pseudogene TRBV3-2) and TRBJ1-2, with a possible D match to TRBD1 (6 bases). This CDR3 spans 14 amino acids. With 4 bases removed from V and 4 bases from J, the gap between germline ends came to 13 bases. The germline V gene has CDR1 LGHDT and CDR2 YNNKEL (reference sequence). CDR3 nucleotide sequence: TGTGCCAGCAGCCCGACGACAGGTACCTATGGCTACACCTTC. This encodes CASSPTTGTYGYTF.

The V call is TRBV6-2 or TRBV6-3, the J call TRBJ1-5, with 9 nucleotides matching TRBD1. Losses at the gene ends were 7 bases for V and 9 bases for J; bases not matched to a gene: 13. The CDR3 extends over 15 amino acids. Germline lookup yields CDR1 MNHEY and CDR2 SVGEGT. CDR3 loop: CASNPLDRGGWPQHF. Written as DNA, the CDR3 is TGTGCCAGCAACCCCCTCGACAGGGGGGGGTGGCCCCAGCATTTT.

This clone was counted once. The chain recombines TRBV5-4 with TRBJ1-6; weak D call: TRBD1 (5 bases). CDR3 length: 15 amino acids. Per the germline V gene, CDR1 is SGHNT and CDR2 is YYREEE (reference sequence). Trimming cost V 0 bases and J 7 bases, with 11 bases left between them. This chain's CDR3 is CASSLDQGRNSPLHF. The CDR3 DNA is TGTGCCAGCAGCTTGGATCAGGGTAGAAATTCACCCCTCCACTTT.

The chain recombines TRBV29-1 with TRBJ1-2; possible D gene TRBD1, 5 bases. Trimming stripped 6 bases from V and 4 bases from J, with 9 bases between. Germline lookup yields CDR1 SQVTM and CDR2 ANQGSEA. The CDR3 length is 11 residues. The CDR3 is CSVQGLYGYTF. The CDR3 DNA sequence: TGCAGCGTGCAGGGCCTCTATGGCTACACCTTC.

For the CDR3, the DNA is TGTGCCAGCAGTGAAACAGGGCTCTCTGGAAACACCATATATTTT. It specifies CASSETGLSGNTIYF. The chain has TRBV6-1 and TRBJ1-3; weak D call: TRBD1 (6 bases). Per the germline V gene, CDR1 is MNHNS and CDR2 is SASEGT. Trimming shortened V by 2 bases and J by 0 bases, and 8 bases separated the two germline ends. The CDR3 covers 15 residues.

This chain links TRBV6-2 or TRBV6-3 with TRBJ1-1; D is perhaps TRBD1 (5 bases). Trimming removed 2 bases from V and 1 base from J, with 11 bases in between. CDR1 is MNHEY and CDR2 is SVGEGT in the germline V gene. This CDR3 region has 15 residues. The CDR3 DNA sequence: TGTGCCAGCAGTTACGGACATTCGGGGAACACTGAAGCTTTCTTT. Protein sequence: CASSYGHSGNTEAFF.

The rearrangement links TRBV11-2 to TRBJ2-3; D is possibly TRBD2 (5 bases). Germline V gives CDR1 SGHAT, CDR2 FQNNGV. The length of the CDR3 is 14 residues. Trimming stripped 7 bases from V and 7 bases from J, with 18 bases between. Written as DNA, the CDR3 is TGTGCCAGCAACCGGAGGTCAGGCACGAATACGCAGTATTTT. Encoded protein: CASNRRSGTNTQYF. Full variable domain (rest looked up from reference TRBV11-2 and TRBJ2-3): EAGVAQSPRYKIIEKRQSVAFWCNPISGHATLYWYQQILGQGPKLLIQFQNNGVVDDSQLPKDRFSAERLKGVDSTLKIQPAKLEDSAVYLCASNRRSGTNTQYFGPGTRLTVL.

This chain links TRBV2 with TRBJ2-7; 11 bases fit TRBD2. The V and J ends lost 6 bases and 2 bases, in that order; junction bases with no gene match: 6. CDR3 size: 15 residues. The germline CDR1 and CDR2 sequences are SNHLY and FYNNEI. CDR3 coding DNA: TGTGCCAGCAGGGAGACTAGCGGGAATACCTACGAGCAGTACTTC. It codes for CASRETSGNTYEQYF. Combining the CDR3 with reference TRBV2 and TRBJ2-7 gives the whole variable domain EPEVTQTPSHQVTQMGQEVILRCVPISNHLYFYWYRQILGQKVEFLVSFYNNEISEKSEIFDDQFSVERPDGSNFTLKIRSTKLEDSAMYFCASRETSGNTYEQYFGPGTRLTVT.

The J gene is TRBJ1-5, the V gene TRBV3-1 (or the pseudogene TRBV3-2); 9 bases agree with TRBD1. The germline CDR1 and CDR2 sequences are LGHDT and YNNKEL (reference sequence). There are 15 residues in the CDR3. The junction had 6 bases not matched to a gene; V was cut back by 4 bases and J by 5 bases. The CDR3 spells CASSPQQGAHQPQHF. In DNA, the CDR3 is TGTGCCAGCAGCCCCCAACAGGGGGCTCATCAGCCCCAGCATTTT.

The chain links TRBV4-1 to TRBJ1-5; D remains ambiguous. The CDR3 extends over 16 amino acids. Germline V gene sequence: CDR1 MGHRA, CDR2 YSYEKL. The V end lost 0 bases, the J end lost 4 bases, and 13 bases lay between the germline ends. The CDR3 bases are TGCGCCAGCAGCCAAGATCACGGTTACAGAAATCAGCCCCAGCATTTT. Encoded protein: CASSQDHGYRNQPQHF.

The CDR3 DNA follows: TGTGCCAGCAGCCCAATGGGACTAGGGAACAATGAGCAGTTCTTC. This translates into CASSPMGLGNNEQFF. V gene TRBV4-2 combines with J gene TRBJ2-1; 8 nucleotides agree with TRBD2. Germline V gives CDR1 LGHNA, CDR2 YNFKEQ. V lost 4 bases and J lost 5; bases outside the gene matches: 7. CDR3 size: 15 residues.

The chain combines TRBV7-3 with TRBJ2-1, with D hard to call. Germline V CDR1 and CDR2: SGHTA, FQGTGA. V dropped 5 bases and J dropped 4 bases, with 12 bases sitting between them. The CDR3 consists of 14 residues. The DNA for the CDR3 is TGTGCCAGCAGCCAGGAGATGGGTTACAATGAGCAGTTCTTC. Amino acids: CASSQEMGYNEQFF.

Here the CDR3 DNA reads TGTGCCAGCTCACCAGGTCACCCGCAAGAGACCCAGTACTTC. The encoded protein is CASSPGHPQETQYF. The V and J genes are TRBV18 and TRBJ2-5; no firm D call. The CDR3 consists of 14 residues. V was trimmed by 2 bases and J by 2 bases, leaving 9 bases between them. CDR1 is KGHSH, CDR2 LQKENI, per germline.

This chain joins TRBV3-1 (or the pseudogene TRBV3-2) and TRBJ2-2; a weak D match, TRBD2 (5 bases). Trimming pared 4 bases from V and 6 bases from J, leaving 9 bases between. Germline V gene lookup returns CDR1 LGHDT and CDR2 YNNKEL (reference sequence). The CDR3 loop spans 13 amino acids. In DNA form, the CDR3 reads TGTGCCAGCAGCCGGACCGGGGCCGGGGAGCTGTTTTTT. It encodes CASSRTGAGELFF.

The rearrangement links TRBV2 to TRBJ1-1; TRBD1 agrees at 7 bases. Germline CDR1 SNHLY, CDR2 FYNNEI. The V and J ends lost 6 bases and 1 base, in that order; junction bases with no gene match: 2. This CDR3 is built from 13 residues. The DNA of the CDR3 is TGTGCCAGCAGGGGGGACAGGAACACTGAAGCTTTCTTT. Protein product: CASRGDRNTEAFF. Based on the CDR3 plus reference TRBV2 and TRBJ1-1, the full variable domain is EPEVTQTPSHQVTQMGQEVILRCVPISNHLYFYWYRQILGQKVEFLVSFYNNEISEKSEIFDDQFSVERPDGSNFTLKIRSTKLEDSAMYFCASRGDRNTEAFFGQGTRLTVV.

The chain carries TRBV30 and TRBJ1-2; no definite D call. The CDR3 contains 12 residues. Trimming cost V 3 bases and J 7 bases, with 12 bases left between them. Germline V gene data show CDR1 as GTSNPN and CDR2 as SVGIG (reference sequence). CDR3 sequence reads: CAWRKPNPGYTF. CDR3 in DNA: TGTGCCTGGAGAAAACCTAACCCTGGCTACACCTTC.

To note about this clone: An end of the junction does not agree with germline; a read error may underlie this. J is TRBJ2-4 and V is TRBV2; 13 bases are shared with TRBD2. Germline assignment: CDR1 SNHLY and CDR2 FYNNEI. The CDR3 length is 12 residues. CDR3 sequence (DNA): TGTGCCAGCAGTGTCCGGACTAGCGGGAGTGTCTTC. This translates into CASSVRTSGSVF.